Listed here are 25 T cell receptor beta chains from one sample, sequenced in a study of T cell changes during pregnancy in multiple sclerosis (dated by TCRdb to between 2018 and 2021). Libraries were built with the immunoSEQ multiplex PCR assay. In TCRdb, the immuneACCESS table is reduced to in-frame sequences with V and J assigned. These tables do not hold every clone; where another copy was compared, an unresolved V gene accounts for under half, and the others remain unexplained. The sample yields around 40,000 clones; about 90% were counted once. Of the sample, around 0.5% is held by the ten largest clones. This specimen consisted of CD4+ T cells from peripheral blood mononuclear cells, obtained in the second trimester of pregnancy. The receptors here all came from a female donor in good health, enrolled as a control in a pregnancy study.

V usage is TRBV7-9 and J usage is TRBJ2-3, with D perhaps matching TRBD2 (5 bases). The CDR3 loop spans 15 amino acids. V lost 1 base and J 1 base, leaving 9 bases between the germline ends. Germline lookup yields CDR1 SEHNR and CDR2 FQNEAQ (reference sequence). The CDR3 here is CASSLEAGGTDTQYF. The DNA for the CDR3 is TGTGCCAGCAGCTTAGAGGCGGGTGGCACAGATACGCAGTATTTT.

This chain links TRBV7-3 with TRBJ1-2, with TRBD1 matching 7 bases. The germline V gene encodes CDR1 SGHTA and CDR2 FQGTGA. CDR3 size: 12 residues. V lost 5 bases to trimming and J lost 4 bases; unmatched junction nucleotides: 1. CDR3 amino acids: CASSRTGYGYTF. For the CDR3, the DNA is TGTGCCAGCAGCAGGACAGGCTATGGCTACACCTTC.

The V and J genes are TRBV19 and TRBJ2-5; TRBD2 matches at 7 bases. This CDR3 comprises 14 residues. Germline V lookup: CDR1 LNHDA, CDR2 SQIVND (reference sequence). Unmatched junction bases numbered 5, after V lost 6 bases and J lost 1 base. The CDR3 nucleotides read TGTGCCAGTAGAACTAGCGCGGCCCAAGAGACCCAGTACTTC. It translates to CASRTSAAQETQYF.

The chain couples TRBV28 to TRBJ2-7; TRBD1 matches 11 bases. V shed 10 bases and J 0 bases; nucleotides not matched to a gene: 5. Germline V gene lookup returns CDR1 MDHEN and CDR2 SYDVKM. The CDR3 sequence is 14 residues long. The DNA of the CDR3 is TGTGCCACCGGACAGGGGGCCGTCTCCTACGAGCAGTACTTC. Translated, it gives CATGQGAVSYEQYF. Looking up the rest from reference TRBV28 and TRBJ2-7 gives the full variable domain: DVKVTQSSRYLVKRTGEKVFLECVQDMDHENMFWYRQDPGLGLRLIYFSYDVKMKEKGDIPEGYSVSREKKERFSLILESASTNQTSMYLCATGQGAVSYEQYFGPGTRLTVT.

This clone was counted once. The J gene is TRBJ1-1, the V gene TRBV7-2; a possible D gene is TRBD1 (6 bases). CDR1 and CDR2 (germline): SGHTA, FQGNSA. V lost 7 bases and J 1 base, leaving 19 bases between the germline ends. The CDR3 spans 16 residues. This CDR3 reads CASILITGSRNTEAFF. The CDR3 nucleotides are TGTGCCAGCATCCTCATAACAGGGAGTCGGAACACTGAAGCTTTCTTT. Full variable domain (missing parts from reference TRBV7-2 and TRBJ1-1): GAGVSQSPSNKVTEKGKDVELRCDPISGHTALYWYRQSLGQGLEFLIYFQGNSAPDKSGLPSDRFSAERTGGSVSTLTIQRTQQEDSAVYLCASILITGSRNTEAFFGQGTRLTVV.

The rearrangement links TRBV29-1 to TRBJ2-7; D not certain. The CDR3 loop spans 20 amino acids. Trimming removed 6 bases at V and 3 bases at J, with 36 bases between. Germline V gene lookup returns CDR1 SQVTM and CDR2 ANQGSEA. CDR3 region: CSVHTTVHTHDPRGSYEQYF. CDR3 nucleotide sequence: TGCAGCGTGCACACGACCGTGCACACCCACGACCCCCGCGGCAGCTACGAGCAGTACTTC.

The chain uses TRBV6-5 and TRBJ1-2; the match to TRBD1 covers 7 bases. Unmatched junction bases numbered 8, after V lost 6 bases and J lost 4 bases. CDR3 size: 14 residues. Germline V gene lookup returns CDR1 MNHEY and CDR2 SVGAGI. CDR3 region: CASSILRDSYGYTF. In DNA, the CDR3 is TGTGCCAGCAGCATACTCCGGGACAGCTATGGCTACACCTTC.

The chain links TRBV6-5 to TRBJ2-7; 9 nucleotides match TRBD1. This CDR3 contains 13 residues. Germline V gene sequence: CDR1 MNHEY, CDR2 SVGAGI. The junction had 8 bases not matched to a gene; V was cut back by 8 bases and J by 6 bases. CDR3 amino acids: CASGGQGRLEQYF. CDR3 DNA sequence: TGTGCCAGCGGGGGACAGGGTCGGCTCGAGCAGTACTTC.

The rearrangement links TRBV2 to TRBJ1-6; D is undetermined. Germline CDR1 is SNHLY and CDR2 is FYNNEI. V lost 3 bases and J lost 8, with 8 bases in between. The CDR3 totals 13 residues. DNA for the CDR3: TGTGCCAGCAGTGATGCGGGGTATTCACCCCTCCACTTT. Its translation is CASSDAGYSPLHF.

This chain connects TRBV29-1 to TRBJ1-1; D ambiguous. Germline loops: CDR1 SQVTM, CDR2 ANQGSEA. There are 14 residues in the CDR3. V was trimmed by 1 base and J by 1 base, leaving 10 bases between them. The chain's CDR3 is CSVEGGVRNTEAFF. For the CDR3, the DNA is TGCAGCGTTGAAGGAGGTGTCAGGAACACTGAAGCTTTCTTT.

The J gene is TRBJ2-7, the V gene TRBV5-1, with TRBD2 matching over 12 bases. V lost 5 bases, J lost 0 bases, and 3 bases stayed unmatched. This CDR3 has 15 amino acids. CDR1 and CDR2 (germline): SGHRS, YFSETQ. The CDR3, as DNA: TGCGCCAGCAGACAGGGACTAGCGGGCTCCTACGAGCAGTACTTC. Translation: CASRQGLAGSYEQYF.

This clone was observed a single time. V is TRBV6-1 and J is TRBJ1-5; D is unclear. CDR1 is MNHNS, CDR2 SASEGT, per germline. The CDR3 length is 13 residues. Trimming shortened V by 2 bases and J by 11 bases, and 13 bases separated the two germline ends. CDR3 sequence: CASSEHDRQSQHF. The CDR3 DNA reads as TGTGCCAGCAGTGAACATGACCGACAATCCCAGCATTTT.

The table lists this clone with a few counts. J is TRBJ2-7 and V is TRBV6-5, with 8 bases matching TRBD1. Germline lookup yields CDR1 MNHEY and CDR2 SVGAGI. This CDR3 region has 13 residues. The J segment lost 2 bases and the V segment lost 6 bases, leaving 3 bases of the junction unmatched. CDR3 amino acids: CASRGTGAYEQYF. CDR3 DNA sequence: TGTGCCAGCAGGGGGACAGGAGCCTACGAGCAGTACTTC.

CDR3 sequence: CASSDRGRVDEQYF. The CDR3 nucleotides read TGTGCCAGTAGTGACAGGGGGCGGGTAGACGAGCAGTACTTC. This chain connects TRBV19 to TRBJ2-7, with 10 bases lining up with TRBD1. CDR1 and CDR2 from the germline V gene are LNHDA and SQIVND (reference sequence). The CDR3 has 14 residues. Trimming removed 5 bases from V and 5 bases from J; junction bases left unmatched: 6. The whole variable domain, filled in from reference TRBV19 and TRBJ2-7, reads DGGITQSPKYLFRKEGQNVTLSCEQNLNHDAMYWYRQDPGQGLRLIYYSQIVNDFQKGDIAEGYSVSREKKESFPLTVTSAQKNPTAFYLCASSDRGRVDEQYFGPGTRLTVT.

CDR3: CASSPEETQYF. DNA for the CDR3: TGTGCCAGCTCGCCGGAAGAGACCCAGTACTTC. The chain couples TRBV18 to TRBJ2-5; D is unclear. V was clipped by 6 bases and J by 3 bases, with 5 bases between them. CDR1 and CDR2 (germline): KGHSH, LQKENI. The CDR3 is made up of 11 amino acids.

This chain connects TRBV11-3 to TRBJ1-4; 7 positions agree with TRBD1. The CDR3 consists of 15 residues. Germline CDR1 SGHNT, CDR2 YENEEA. Trimming removed 7 bases from V and 7 bases from J; junction bases left unmatched: 12. CDR3 nucleotides: TGTGCCAGCACCTTTGGTCGGGACAGACGTGAAAAACTGTTTTTT. Protein sequence: CASTFGRDRREKLFF.

This chain connects TRBV5-1 to TRBJ2-5; 10 bases are shared with TRBD1. Per the germline V gene, CDR1 is SGHRS and CDR2 is YFSETQ. With 3 bases clipped from V and 5 bases from J, the junction kept 10 bases outside the gene matches. The CDR3 sequence is 16 residues long. CDR3 DNA sequence: TGCGCCAGCAGCTCCGGGACAGGGGATTCGTGGGAGACCCAGTACTTC. This encodes CASSSGTGDSWETQYF.

The CDR3 nucleotides are TGTGCCAGCAGCTTCTCCTGGACTGTTGAAAAACTGTTTTTT. Translating gives CASSFSWTVEKLFF. The chain has TRBV27 and TRBJ1-4; D is unclear. Germline V gene data show CDR1 as MNHEY and CDR2 as SMNVEV (reference sequence). CDR3 size: 14 residues. The V end was cut by 6 bases, the J end by 7 bases, with 15 bases between. Complete variable domain (other parts from reference TRBV27 and TRBJ1-4): EAQVTQNPRYLITVTGKKLTVTCSQNMNHEYMSWYRQDPGLGLRQIYYSMNVEVTDKGDVPEGYKVSRKEKRNFPLILESPSPNQTSLYFCASSFSWTVEKLFFGSGTQLSVL.

The chain joins TRBV28 to TRBJ2-7; TRBD1 might be the D (6 bases). Per the germline V gene, CDR1 is MDHEN and CDR2 is SYDVKM. V lost 2 bases, J lost 0 bases, and 14 bases lay in between. The length of the CDR3 is 16 residues. This CDR3 is CASSLPQGFSSYEQYF. The CDR3 coding sequence is TGTGCCAGCAGTTTACCCCAGGGGTTCAGCTCCTACGAGCAGTACTTC.

V gene TRBV13 combines with J gene TRBJ2-1, with a weak D call TRBD2 (6 bases). The CDR3 runs to 14 residues. Germline lookup yields CDR1 PRHDT and CDR2 FYEKMQ (reference sequence). Trimming removed 1 base at V and 4 bases at J, with 8 bases between. CDR3 DNA sequence: TGTGCCAGCAGCTTAGAGGAGGGTTACAATGAGCAGTTCTTC. It codes for CASSLEEGYNEQFF.

J is TRBJ1-5 and V is TRBV19; no clear D gene. Looked up from germline, CDR1 is LNHDA and CDR2 is SQIVND (reference sequence). The CDR3 is 14 amino acids. Between the trimmed V and J ends, which lost 6 bases and 8 bases, there was a span of 17 bases. The CDR3 sequence is CASRMYPVHEPQHF. The CDR3 nucleotides are TGTGCCAGTAGGATGTATCCAGTTCACGAGCCCCAGCATTTT.

The chain couples TRBV28 to TRBJ1-1; D gene ambiguous. This CDR3 has 16 residues. V was trimmed by 2 bases and J by 0 bases, leaving 13 bases between them. The germline V gene encodes CDR1 MDHEN and CDR2 SYDVKM. The CDR3 spells CASSLGGLGMNTEAFF. The DNA of the CDR3 is TGTGCCAGCAGTTTAGGAGGGTTGGGGATGAACACTGAAGCTTTCTTT.

V usage is TRBV5-1 and J usage is TRBJ2-7; perhaps TRBD1 as D (5 bases). The CDR3 consists of 14 residues. In germline, CDR1 is SGHRS, CDR2 YFSETQ. Deletions cut 2 bases from V and 6 bases from J, with 15 bases between. CDR3 in DNA: TGCGCCAGCAGCTTTTTCATGGGCCAGGGCGAGCAGTACTTC. Amino acid sequence: CASSFFMGQGEQYF.

This chain joins TRBV27 and TRBJ2-7; 12 bases line up with TRBD1. Trimming at V came to 4 bases and at J to 2 bases, leaving 15 bases not matched to a gene. Germline V CDR1 and CDR2: MNHEY, SMNVEV (reference sequence). The CDR3 runs to 19 residues. The CDR3 protein is CASSSPVIRDRGRPYEQYF. The CDR3 bases are TGTGCCAGCAGTTCCCCTGTTATCCGGGACAGGGGGCGCCCCTACGAGCAGTACTTC.

The rearrangement joins TRBV2 to TRBJ2-2; 8 nucleotides line up with TRBD2. Germline values: CDR1 SNHLY, CDR2 FYNNEI. The CDR3 is made up of 15 amino acids. Trimming removed 5 bases from V and 2 bases from J; junction bases left unmatched: 4. DNA for the CDR3: TGTGCCAGCAGTTGGACTAGCCCTAACACCGGGGAGCTGTTTTTT. Protein sequence: CASSWTSPNTGELFF.